The rows below give T cell receptor beta chains drawn from one sample of a study of blood T cells in healthy people across ages. TCRdb fed the 5' RACE reads into MiXCR, producing one record per CDR3 protein. The data contain more than 1,400,000 distinct CDR3 sequences, around 42% of them singletons. Sample: blood. The source is a woman aged 18-29 years in good health. Each CDR3 is given with its conserved first and last residue. D genes are given only for firm matches. Clone size, where shown, is once, few, many, or a class for clones that have expanded.

clone_size	v_call	j_call	cdr3_length	d_call	cdr3_nt	cdr3_aa
-	TRBV28	TRBJ2-7	14	-	TGTGCCAGCAGGCTCGCCGGGGTCCTTTACGAGCAGTACTTC	CASRLAGVLYEQYF
few	TRBV29-1	TRBJ1-2	11	-	TGCAGCGTTTCTGGGGGTTGGGGCTACACCTTC	CSVSGGWGYTF
many	TRBV6-5	TRBJ2-7	13	-	TGTGCCAGCAGTCGAACAGTCTCCTACGAGCAGTACTTC	CASSRTVSYEQYF
-	TRBV30	TRBJ2-1	14	-	TGTGCCTGGAGTCAGGACCCTGCCGGGAATGGGCAGTTCTTC	CAWSQDPAGNGQFF
-	TRBV10-3	TRBJ2-7	16	TRBD2	TGTGCCATCAGTGAGGCCGGGACTAGCGGGAGTGCGGGGCAGTACTTC	CAISEAGTSGSAGQYF
few	TRBV4-2	TRBJ2-3	15	-	TGTGCCAGCAGCCAAGATATGGTAGCCTCAGATACGCAGTATTTT	CASSQDMVASDTQYF
few	TRBV7-9	TRBJ2-3	12	-	TGTGCCAGCAGCTTTGAGGAAGGTACGCAGTATTTT	CASSFEEGTQYF
-	TRBV7-3	TRBJ1-4	10	-	TGTGCCAGCATCCCTCAAAAACTGTTTTTT	CASIPQKLFF
once	TRBV2	TRBJ2-7	15	TRBD1	TGTGCCAGCAGTGAAAGGGCCAGGGGGCTTTACGAGCAGTACTTC	CASSERARGLYEQYF
-	TRBV29-1	TRBJ2-3	12	-	TGCAGCCACGGTGTGGGCACAGATACGCAGTATTTT	CSHGVGTDTQYF
-	TRBV30	TRBJ2-7	13	-	TGTGCCTGGAGTGTAAATCGCTACTACGAGCAGTACTTC	CAWSVNRYYEQYF
few	TRBV6-6	TRBJ2-1	15	TRBD2	TGTGCCGGATCGGAAGCGGGAGGGGCCTACAATGAGCAGTTCTTC	CAGSEAGGAYNEQFF
few	TRBV14	TRBJ2-7	16	TRBD2	TGTGCCAGCAGCCTTAGCGGGAGGGCCGATGAATACGAGCAGTACTTC	CASSLSGRADEYEQYF
few	TRBV5-1	TRBJ2-3	16	-	TGCGCCAGCAGATCGGGTCTGCAGCCTAGCACAGATACGCAGTATTTT	CASRSGLQPSTDTQYF
-	TRBV6-1	TRBJ2-5	11	-	TGTGCCAGCAGTCATCTCGGGACCCAGTACTTC	CASSHLGTQYF
few	TRBV7-8	TRBJ2-7	16	TRBD2	TGTGCCAGCAGCTTTGGGGCTAGCGGGGGCTATGACGAGCAGTACTTC	CASSFGASGGYDEQYF
-	TRBV10-3	TRBJ1-5	15	-	TGTGCCATCAGTGATGGGGGGAGTTCCGTCCAGCCCCAGCATTTT	CAISDGGSSVQPQHF
-	TRBV28	TRBJ2-3	15	-	TGTGCCAGCAGTGCAGACAGTAGGAGCACAGATACGCAGTATTTT	CASSADSRSTDTQYF
-	TRBV10-1	TRBJ2-7	13	TRBD2	TGCGTCAGCAGTGCGGGGGTTGCCTACGAGCAGTACTTC	CVSSAGVAYEQYF
-	TRBV29-1	TRBJ2-2	16	TRBD2	TGCAGCGTTCTAAGCGGGAGGGCCTTTAACACCGGGGAGCTGTTTTTT	CSVLSGRAFNTGELFF
few	TRBV7-2	TRBJ2-7	14	-	TGTGCCAGCAGCCCGCCATGGGGCTTATACGAGCAGTACTTC	CASSPPWGLYEQYF
-	TRBV6-4	TRBJ2-3	17	TRBD2	TGTGCCAGCAGTGACTCCCGGACTGGCGGGAGGACAGATACGCAGTATTTT	CASSDSRTGGRTDTQYF
-	TRBV11-1	TRBJ2-1	16	TRBD2	TGTGCCAGCAGCTTAGAATTAGCGGGAGATCAAGATGAGCAGTTCTTC	CASSLELAGDQDEQFF
-	TRBV5-6	TRBJ2-7	13	-	TGTGCCACCAGCACAGGAGAATCCTACGAGCAGTACTTC	CATSTGESYEQYF
many	TRBV19	TRBJ2-7	14	TRBD2	TGTGCCAGCAGTCGACTAGCGGGGCCCTACGAGCAGTACTTC	CASSRLAGPYEQYF
-	TRBV6-5	TRBJ1-2	12	-	TGTGCCAGCAGTCGACCGGTTGGTGGCTACACCTTC	CASSRPVGGYTF
-	TRBV24-1	TRBJ1-2	14	TRBD1	TGTGCCACCAGTGATCCCGACAGGGCCTCTGGCTACACCTTC	CATSDPDRASGYTF
-	TRBV14	TRBJ2-2	16	-	TGTGCCAGCGCAGGGATGAATCGGGCGAGCACCGGGGAGCTGTTTTTT	CASAGMNRASTGELFF
-	TRBV19	TRBJ1-1	15	-	TGTGCCAGTAGACAGGGCCTTGGGCGGAACACTGAAGCTTTCTTT	CASRQGLGRNTEAFF
few	TRBV15	TRBJ2-3	16	TRBD1	TGTGCCACCAGCCGCGGACAGGGGAGGGGCACAGATACGCAGTATTTT	CATSRGQGRGTDTQYF
-	TRBV30	TRBJ2-2	14	-	TGTGCCTGGAGGAGGGACCTGAATTCCGGGGAGCTGTTTTTT	CAWRRDLNSGELFF
-	TRBV24-1	TRBJ2-1	16	TRBD2	TGTGCCACCAGTGGAGGATGGGCTAGCGGGAGCGATGAGCAGTTCTTC	CATSGGWASGSDEQFF
-	TRBV20-1	TRBJ2-1	14	TRBD2	TGCAGTGCTGAGGCGGGACTAGGAGACAATGAGCAGTTCTTC	CSAEAGLGDNEQFF
-	TRBV20-1	TRBJ2-3	18	TRBD2	TGCAGTACTAGAGACCCTGGGACTAGCGGACCATACACAGATACGCAGTATTTT	CSTRDPGTSGPYTDTQYF
few	TRBV9	TRBJ2-3	15	TRBD1	TGTGCCAGCAGCGGCCGGGACAGGGAGTTCAATACGCAGTATTTT	CASSGRDREFNTQYF
-	TRBV12-3/TRBV12-4	TRBJ2-7	17	TRBD2	TGTGCCAGCAGACGGACTAGCGGGGGGACGAGAACCTACGAGCAGTACTTC	CASRRTSGGTRTYEQYF
-	TRBV12-3/TRBV12-4	TRBJ1-1	12	-	TGTGCCAGCAGTTTTGTTAGGGCTGAAGCTTTCTTT	CASSFVRAEAFF
few	TRBV6-1	TRBJ1-1	12	-	TGTGCCAGCCTCCGGGGGAACACTGAAGCTTTCTTT	CASLRGNTEAFF
-	TRBV3-1	TRBJ2-5	14	-	TGTGCCAGCAGCCAAGGGTCGGAGCAAGAGACCCAGTACTTC	CASSQGSEQETQYF
-	TRBV7-9	TRBJ2-2	16	-	TGTGCCAGCAGCTTATCTTACGGATCAAACACCGGGGAGCTGTTTTTT	CASSLSYGSNTGELFF